What follows are 17 T cell receptor beta chains derived from one specimen sequenced in a study of beta chain features in type 1 diabetes. The investigators reverse transcribed all of the isolated RNA, so they sequenced expressed TCRB transcripts. TCRdb's copy holds only in-frame clones and misses some; the assay was immunoSEQ multiplex PCR. The sample has more than 150,000 clones, about 13% seen once. The sample taken for sequencing was central memory CD4+ T cells from blood. The source of these receptors is a woman aged 18-29 years in good health.

The chain combines TRBV19 with TRBJ1-2; no firm D call. Trimming took 2 bases from V and 6 from J, leaving 10 bases between them. The CDR3 totals 13 residues. Germline V gene data show CDR1 as LNHDA and CDR2 as SQIVND (reference sequence). The CDR3: CASSIRRRHGYTF. The CDR3, as DNA: TGTGCCAGTAGTATAAGGCGGCGGCATGGCTACACCTTC.

This clone was detected only a few times. The J gene is TRBJ2-1, the V gene TRBV30, with D perhaps TRBD1 (5 bases). Trimming left V 0 bases short and J 5 bases short, with 11 bases between. There are 14 residues in the CDR3. The germline CDR1 and CDR2 sequences are GTSNPN and SVGIG (reference sequence). CDR3 amino acids: CAWSVQAGHNEQFF. CDR3 nucleotides: TGTGCCTGGAGTGTTCAGGCAGGGCACAATGAGCAGTTCTTC.

This clone was recorded a few times. The rearrangement links TRBV29-1 to TRBJ2-7, with 10 bases aligning to TRBD1. The germline V gene has CDR1 SQVTM and CDR2 ANQGSEA. The CDR3 has 14 amino acids. J gave up 5 bases and V 3 bases, and 7 bases lay outside the gene matches. The chain's CDR3 is CSVDKTGTGDEQYF. CDR3 in DNA: TGCAGCGTTGATAAAACCGGGACAGGGGACGAGCAGTACTTC.

This clone was recorded a few times. V is TRBV25-1 and J is TRBJ2-5, with 7 bases that match TRBD1. The V gene's germline CDR1 is MGHDK and CDR2 SYGVNS. The CDR3 contains 15 residues. V was pared by 5 bases and J by 0 bases, with 6 bases of the junction left unmatched. The CDR3 loop reads CASSHRGAYQETQYF. The DNA of the CDR3 is TGTGCCAGCAGTCACAGGGGCGCTTACCAAGAGACCCAGTACTTC. Full variable domain (rest looked up from reference TRBV25-1 and TRBJ2-5): EADIYQTPRYLVIGTGKKITLECSQTMGHDKMYWYQQDPGMELHLIHYSYGVNSTEKGDLSSESTVSRIRTEHFPLTLESARPSHTSQYLCASSHRGAYQETQYFGPGTRLLVL.

The chain carries TRBV5-6 and TRBJ1-2; a possible D gene is TRBD1 (6 bases). Germline V gene data show CDR1 as SGHDT and CDR2 as YYEEEE. V lost 3 bases to trimming and J lost 5 bases, with 17 bases between them. The length of the CDR3 is 15 residues. In nucleotides, the CDR3 is TGTGCCAGCAGCTACTCAGGGGAACGGCGGTATGGCTACACCTTC. Amino acids: CASSYSGERRYGYTF.

V usage is TRBV6-1 and J usage is TRBJ1-5, with D possibly matching TRBD1 (5 bases). Trimming stripped 6 bases from V and 6 bases from J, with 18 bases between. CDR3 length: 15 residues. Germline V gives CDR1 MNHNS, CDR2 SASEGT. DNA for the CDR3: TGTGCCAGCAGCCCCGGGGGAATTTGGAGTCAGCCCCAGCATTTT. This gives the protein CASSPGGIWSQPQHF.

This rearrangement joins TRBV10-3 to TRBJ2-7; D is possibly TRBD1 (6 bases). There are 14 residues in the CDR3. V was clipped by 8 bases and J by 4 bases, with 18 bases between them. Germline CDR1 ENHRY, CDR2 SYGVKD. The chain's CDR3 is CAISLGGINYEQYF. As DNA, the CDR3 is TGTGCCATCTCTCTAGGGGGAATTAATTACGAGCAGTACTTC.

The chain carries TRBV7-2 and TRBJ1-2, with D unresolved. This CDR3 has 16 amino acids. Deletions cut 1 base from V and 7 bases from J, with 19 bases between. From germline, CDR1 is SGHTA and CDR2 FQGNSA. CDR3 residues: CASSLDRGIGSFGYTF. CDR3 nucleotides: TGTGCCAGCAGCTTAGACCGAGGGATTGGGAGTTTTGGCTACACCTTC. Variable domain in full (rest from reference TRBV7-2 and TRBJ1-2): GAGVSQSPSNKVTEKGKDVELRCDPISGHTALYWYRQSLGQGLEFLIYFQGNSAPDKSGLPSDRFSAERTGGSVSTLTIQRTQQEDSAVYLCASSLDRGIGSFGYTFGSGTRLTVV.

Comment on this clone: The sample has other DNA sequences that encode this CDR3 too. The chain couples TRBV7-6 to TRBJ1-1, with D unresolved. The CDR3 sequence is 13 residues long. V lost 3 bases and J 1 base, leaving 6 bases between the germline ends. Germline lookup yields CDR1 SGHVS and CDR2 FNYEAQ. The CDR3: CASSLQENTEAFF. The CDR3 region has the DNA TGTGCCAGCAGCTTGCAGGAGAACACTGAAGCTTTCTTT.

This clone was counted only a few times. This rearrangement joins TRBV11-1 to TRBJ1-2; 7 bases fit TRBD1. The length of the CDR3 is 15 residues. After removal of 0 bases from V and 2 bases from J, the junction contained 3 bases not matched to a gene. In germline, CDR1 is SGHAT, CDR2 FQDESV (reference sequence). DNA of the CDR3: TGTGCCAGCAGCTTAGCTGGGACAGCCAACTATGGCTACACCTTC. Translation: CASSLAGTANYGYTF.

This clone appeared a few times. The chain recombines TRBV5-1 with TRBJ2-3, with 7 bases that match TRBD2. The CDR3 totals 15 residues. V lost 6 bases and J lost 5; bases outside the gene matches: 12. CDR1 is SGHRS, CDR2 YFSETQ, per germline. CDR3 in amino acids: CASTSGGGSVDTQYF. The CDR3 nucleotides read TGCGCCAGCACATCGGGTGGCGGGAGCGTAGATACGCAGTATTTT.

The rearrangement links TRBV28 to TRBJ1-1; 9 bases fit TRBD1. The CDR3 has 21 residues. V was clipped by 2 bases and J by 3 bases; unmatched bases: 22. The germline CDR1 and CDR2 sequences are MDHEN and SYDVKM. The CDR3 region is CASSLIPFGRTGGGIHTEAFF. The DNA of the CDR3 is TGTGCCAGCAGTTTAATCCCATTCGGTCGAACAGGGGGCGGGATACACACTGAAGCTTTCTTT.

This clone appeared a few times. The rearrangement uses TRBV5-1 and TRBJ2-1; 16 bases line up with TRBD2. Germline V gene lookup returns CDR1 SGHRS and CDR2 YFSETQ. The CDR3 length is 16 residues. J was trimmed by 15 bases and V by 0 bases; bases with no gene match: 9. In nucleotides, the CDR3 is TGCGCCAGCAGCTTGGAGGGACTAGCGGGAGGGAATCCGGGGTTCTTC. Amino acids: CASSLEGLAGGNPGFF. The full variable domain, rest sourced from reference TRBV5-1 and TRBJ2-1, is KAGVTQTPRYLIKTRGQQVTLSCSPISGHRSVSWYQQTPGQGLQFLFEYFSETQRNKGNFPGRFSGRQFSNSRSEMNVSTLELGDSALYLCASSLEGLAGGNPGFFGPGTRLTVL.

This clone was picked up a small number of times. CDR3 in amino acids: CASSPGAGYEQYF. The CDR3 bases are TGTGCCAGCTCACCTGGGGCAGGTTACGAGCAGTACTTC. The chain recombines TRBV18 with TRBJ2-7, with a weak D call TRBD1 (5 bases). V shed 3 bases and J shed 4 bases, with 10 bases lying between them. The CDR3 consists of 13 residues. From germline, CDR1 is KGHSH and CDR2 LQKENI. The complete variable domain, with remaining parts taken from reference TRBV18 and TRBJ2-7, reads NAGVMQNPRHLVRRRGQEARLRCSPMKGHSHVYWYRQLPEEGLKFMVYLQKENIIDESGMPKERFSAEFPKEGPSILRIQQVVRGDSAAYFCASSPGAGYEQYFGPGTRLTVT.

V is TRBV29-1 and J is TRBJ2-3; D is unclear. The germline gives CDR1 SQVTM, CDR2 ANQGSEA. The CDR3 loop spans 12 amino acids. Trimming shortened V by 4 bases and J by 10 bases, and 15 bases separated the two germline ends. The CDR3 region has the DNA TGCAGCGTTGTTAGCCGAGCCAGTTCGCAGTATTTT. Its protein product is CSVVSRASSQYF.

This clone has just a few counts. The chain couples TRBV10-3 to TRBJ2-7, with a possible D match to TRBD2 (6 bases). V shed 2 bases and J shed 5 bases, with 19 bases lying between them. The length of the CDR3 is 16 residues. Germline CDR1 reads ENHRY; CDR2 reads SYGVKD. CDR3 nucleotides: TGTGCCATCAGTGAGAGGGCCGGGACTGTTTTGGACGAGCAGTACTTC. The encoded protein is CAISERAGTVLDEQYF.

This clone showed up just a few times. The rearrangement uses TRBV5-6 and TRBJ2-2; a weak D match, TRBD1 (5 bases). The CDR3 loop spans 17 amino acids. The germline V gene encodes CDR1 SGHDT and CDR2 YYEEEE. V lost 1 base and J 9 bases, leaving 22 bases between the germline ends. This CDR3 is CASSLSTVIITVRELFF. The DNA of the CDR3 is TGTGCCAGCAGCTTGTCGACAGTTATAATAACGGTCCGGGAGCTGTTTTTT.